This T cell receptor beta chain was profiled in a study of blood T cell repertoires in COVID-19. Original processing methods: The authors estimated nucleated cell counts from reference gene primer amplification. TCRdb's table, derived via immunoSEQ multiplex PCR, lists solely in-frame clones and lacks some. From that table come the V and J calls and clone size; the DNA was used to work out D and trimming. The table records about 150,000 clones, around 88% of them present only once. The CDR3 has 15 amino acids. Germline assignment: CDR1 LGHDT and CDR2 YNNKEL (reference sequence). Between the trimmed V and J ends, which lost 3 bases and 4 bases, there was a span of 13 bases.

This clonotype originated in a woman aged 70-85 years who had recovered from COVID-19. Sequencing was performed on peripheral blood. V gene TRBV3-1 (or the pseudogene TRBV3-2) combines with J gene TRBJ1-3; D is undetermined. CDR3: CASSHLGDRGNTIYF. The CDR3 DNA reads TGTGCCAGCAGCCATTTGGGAGACCGAGGAAACACCATATATTTT.